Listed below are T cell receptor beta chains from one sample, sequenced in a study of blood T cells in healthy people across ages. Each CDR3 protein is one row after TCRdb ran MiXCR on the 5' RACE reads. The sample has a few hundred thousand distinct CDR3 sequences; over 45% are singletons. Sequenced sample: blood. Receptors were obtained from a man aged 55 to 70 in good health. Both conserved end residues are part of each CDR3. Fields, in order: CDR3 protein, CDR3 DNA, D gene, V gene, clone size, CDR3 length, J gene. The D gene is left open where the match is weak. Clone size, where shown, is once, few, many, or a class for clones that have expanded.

CDR3 protein: CASSPTGGAQETQYF; CDR3 DNA: TGTGCCAGCAGTCCGACGGGGGGGGCCCAAGAGACCCAGTACTTC; D gene: TRBD2; V gene: TRBV27; clone size: NA; CDR3 length: 15; J gene: TRBJ2-5
CDR3 protein: CASSATRGPKTGANVLTF; CDR3 DNA: TGTGCCAGCAGTGCCACCAGGGGTCCCAAAACTGGGGCCAACGTCCTGACTTTC; D gene: NA; V gene: TRBV28; clone size: many; CDR3 length: 18; J gene: TRBJ2-6
CDR3 protein: CASMLRGGSEQFF; CDR3 DNA: TGTGCCAGCATGCTGCGGGGGGGGAGTGAGCAGTTCTTC; D gene: TRBD2; V gene: TRBV12-3/TRBV12-4; clone size: once; CDR3 length: 13; J gene: TRBJ2-1
CDR3 protein: CASSLGRGSGYGYTF; CDR3 DNA: TGCGCCAGCAGCTTGGGACGGGGATCTGGTTATGGCTACACCTTC; D gene: NA; V gene: TRBV5-1; clone size: NA; CDR3 length: 15; J gene: TRBJ1-2
CDR3 protein: CASSLDRGLEQYF; CDR3 DNA: TGCGCCAGCAGCTTGGACAGGGGGCTCGAGCAGTACTTC; D gene: TRBD1; V gene: TRBV5-1; clone size: few; CDR3 length: 13; J gene: TRBJ2-7
CDR3 protein: CASSTGTGRNQPQHF; CDR3 DNA: TGCGCCAGCAGCACTGGGACAGGGAGAAATCAGCCCCAGCATTTT; D gene: TRBD1; V gene: TRBV5-1; clone size: NA; CDR3 length: 15; J gene: TRBJ1-5
CDR3 protein: CASRKGRIQETQYF; CDR3 DNA: TGTGCCAGCAGGAAAGGACGGATCCAAGAGACCCAGTACTTC; D gene: NA; V gene: TRBV6-2/TRBV6-3; clone size: NA; CDR3 length: 14; J gene: TRBJ2-5
CDR3 protein: CASSDPGRRDEKLFF; CDR3 DNA: TGTGCCAGCAGTGACCCGGGAAGGCGGGATGAAAAACTGTTTTTT; D gene: NA; V gene: TRBV25-1; clone size: many; CDR3 length: 15; J gene: TRBJ1-4
CDR3 protein: CASSLGAVAQETQYF; CDR3 DNA: TGTGCCAGCAGCTTGGGAGCAGTAGCACAAGAGACCCAGTACTTC; D gene: NA; V gene: TRBV7-9; clone size: NA; CDR3 length: 15; J gene: TRBJ2-5
CDR3 protein: CASSYSIPTATNEKLFF; CDR3 DNA: TGTGCCAGCAGTTACTCGATCCCGACAGCAACTAATGAAAAACTGTTTTTT; D gene: NA; V gene: TRBV6-5; clone size: many; CDR3 length: 17; J gene: TRBJ1-4